This T cell receptor (beta chain) appears in the sequencing data of a study of graft-versus-host responses after intestinal transplantation. Across the study: Recipients underwent multivisceral, liver-intestinal, or isolated intestinal transplants. Findings of the study overall: The marrow of recipients harbored GvH clones, and ileum or blood showed some of them first. An association linked early post-transplant HvG declines with peak circulating GvH clone levels. Allograft graft-versus-host to host-versus-graft clonal ratios ran high in patients with graft-donor T cell macrochimerism.

CDR3 length equals 12 residues. Germline CDR1 is GTSNPN and CDR2 is SVGIG (reference sequence). Trimming shortened V by 2 bases and J by 7 bases, and 11 bases separated the two germline ends. Processing of graft tissue released intraepithelial and lamina propria lymphocytes. Of note for this clone: Its target is unknown.

Profiled with immunoSEQ multiplex PCR; TCRdb holds only in-frame clones, not every one. This table holds some 15,000 clones, roughly 80% found once. Specimen: ileum tissue, collected 17 days after transplant. The receptor's source is a human patient who received an intestinal transplant, so some T cells may come from the graft donor. This chain uses TRBV30 with TRBJ1-1; D is unclear. CDR3 in DNA: TGTGCCTGGAGTCCGGGAATAGGTGAAGCTTTCTTT. This translates into CAWSPGIGEAFF.